Listed below are T cell receptor beta chains from one sample, sequenced in a study of beta chain features in type 1 diabetes. The assay was immunoSEQ multiplex PCR, and TCRdb's table has in-frame clones only and misses some. The sample has a few hundred thousand clones, 13% to 15% seen once. Material: naive CD4+ T cells from blood. The receptor source for this set is a man aged 25-45 years with type 1 diabetes. The conserved cysteine and the conserved F or W are not part of the CDR3 here.

V gene,CDR3 protein
TRBV29-1,SIVRGGTYNEQF
TRBV7-6,ASSLEGAYGYT
TRBV28,ASSMGQNTDTQY
TRBV7-9,ASSQTGGRRIYGYT
TRBV5-4,ASSFPGQGTDTQY
TRBV9,ASSRREITYEQY
TRBV2,ASNLNMQFEAF
TRBV30,AWSLFQGRAF
TRBV28,ASSLSDRDTYEQY
TRBV28,ASRGGGTSGIEQY
TRBV5-4,ASSSWDRGYNEQF
TRBV2,ASSQTGNGNQPQH
TRBV30,ASPGTVHSNQPQH
TRBV14,ASSQDSWIRQF
TRBV5-4,ASSSPGVAKNIQY
TRBV7-2,ASRVTGVGYT